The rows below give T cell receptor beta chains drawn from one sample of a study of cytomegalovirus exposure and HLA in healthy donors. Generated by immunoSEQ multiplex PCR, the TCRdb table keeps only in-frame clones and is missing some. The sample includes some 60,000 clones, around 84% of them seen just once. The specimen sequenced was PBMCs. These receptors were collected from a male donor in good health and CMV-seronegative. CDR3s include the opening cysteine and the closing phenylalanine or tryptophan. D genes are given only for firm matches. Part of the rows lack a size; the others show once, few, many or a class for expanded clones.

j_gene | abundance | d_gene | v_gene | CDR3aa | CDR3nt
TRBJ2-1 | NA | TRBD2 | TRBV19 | CASTPWGGSSYNEQFF | TGTGCCAGTACCCCTTGGGGAGGGAGCTCCTACAATGAGCAGTTCTTC
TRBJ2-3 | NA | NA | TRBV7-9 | CASSLKRASTDTQYF | TGTGCCAGCAGCTTAAAGCGTGCTAGCACAGATACGCAGTATTTT
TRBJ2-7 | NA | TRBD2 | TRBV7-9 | CASSLVAGIQTGDYEQYF | TGTGCCAGCAGCTTAGTAGCGGGGATCCAAACGGGGGACTACGAGCAGTACTTC
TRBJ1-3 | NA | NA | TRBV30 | CAWDPGYSGNTIYF | TGTGCCTGGGATCCGGGATACTCTGGAAACACCATATATTTT
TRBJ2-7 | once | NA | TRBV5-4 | CASSRNRDTAGEQYF | TGTGCCAGCAGTAGGAACCGGGACACCGCAGGGGAGCAGTACTTC
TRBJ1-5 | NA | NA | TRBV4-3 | CASSQDTGFQPQHF | TGCGCCAGCAGCCAAGACACAGGGTTTCAGCCCCAGCATTTT
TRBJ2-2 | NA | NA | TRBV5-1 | CASSLVGAPVLTSNTGELFF | TGCGCCAGCAGCTTGGTGGGGGCCCCCGTGCTTACCTCGAACACCGGGGAGCTGTTTTTT
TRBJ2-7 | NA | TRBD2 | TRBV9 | CASSVGTSGGASPSYEQYF | TGTGCCAGCAGCGTAGGGACTAGCGGGGGGGCCTCCCCCTCCTACGAGCAGTACTTC
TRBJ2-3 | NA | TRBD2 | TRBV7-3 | CASSSGLAGGTDTQYF | TGTGCCAGCAGCTCCGGACTAGCGGGGGGCACAGATACGCAGTATTTT
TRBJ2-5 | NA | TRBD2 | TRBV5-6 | CASSLGQRGGRETQYF | TGTGCCAGCAGCTTGGGACAGCGGGGGGGCCGGGAGACCCAGTACTTC
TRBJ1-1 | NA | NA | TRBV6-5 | CASSSSGAHTEAFF | TGTGCCAGCAGTTCCTCAGGGGCGCACACTGAAGCTTTCTTT
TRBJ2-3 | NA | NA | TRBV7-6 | CATAPSTTDTQYF | TGTGCCACCGCCCCTAGCACCACAGATACGCAGTATTTT
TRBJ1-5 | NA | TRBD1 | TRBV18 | CASSLTGGQNSPQHF | TGTGCCAGCTCACTTACAGGGGGACAGAATTCGCCCCAGCATTTT
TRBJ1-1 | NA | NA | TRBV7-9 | CASSISGRLLAEAFF | TGTGCCAGCAGCATTTCGGGGAGATTGCTGGCTGAAGCTTTCTTT
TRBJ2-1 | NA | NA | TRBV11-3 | CASSPRAGPYNEQFF | TGTGCCAGCAGCCCCCGAGCAGGGCCCTACAATGAGCAGTTCTTC
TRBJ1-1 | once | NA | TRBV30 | CAWSSETEAFF | TGTGCCTGGAGTAGTGAGACTGAAGCTTTCTTT
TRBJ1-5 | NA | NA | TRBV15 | CATRGIQGTQPQHF | TGTGCCACCAGGGGGATACAGGGAACTCAGCCCCAGCATTTT
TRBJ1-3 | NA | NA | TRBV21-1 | CASSNWGTVEILSSGNTIYF | TGTGCCAGCAGCAATTGGGGGACAGTGGAAATTTTAAGCTCTGGAAACACCATATATTTT
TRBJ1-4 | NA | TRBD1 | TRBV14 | CASSQSRDRGRNEKLFF | TGTGCCAGCAGCCAGTCCCGGGACAGGGGGCGGAATGAAAAACTGTTTTTT
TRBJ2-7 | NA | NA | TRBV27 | CASSLSYGGYEQYF | TGTGCCAGCAGTCTATCCTATGGGGGCTACGAGCAGTACTTC
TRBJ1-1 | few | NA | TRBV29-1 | CSVVPGAGTEAFF | TGCAGCGTTGTGCCGGGTGCGGGCACTGAAGCTTTCTTT
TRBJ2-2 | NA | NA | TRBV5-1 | CASSLRSGRVPNTGELFF | TGCGCCAGCAGCTTGAGGTCAGGAAGAGTCCCGAACACCGGGGAGCTGTTTTTT
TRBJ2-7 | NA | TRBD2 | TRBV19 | CASSLRPSGGRTYEQYF | TGTGCCAGTAGCTTGCGCCCAAGCGGGGGGCGTACCTACGAGCAGTACTTC
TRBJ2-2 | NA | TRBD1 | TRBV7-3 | CASSPTGATGELFF | TGTGCCAGCAGCCCGACAGGGGCCACCGGGGAGCTGTTTTTT
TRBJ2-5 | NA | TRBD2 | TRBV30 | CAWTRTSGGYKTQYF | TGTGCCTGGACCAGGACTAGCGGGGGGTACAAGACCCAGTACTTC
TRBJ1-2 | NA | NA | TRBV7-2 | CASREASYGYTF | TGTGCCAGCAGGGAGGCTAGCTATGGCTACACCTTC
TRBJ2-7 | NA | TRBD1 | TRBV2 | CASTDSGTASYEQYF | TGTGCCAGCACGGACAGTGGGACAGCCTCCTACGAGCAGTACTTC
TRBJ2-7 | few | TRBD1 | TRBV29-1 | CSVEGQGYEQYF | TGCAGCGTTGAAGGACAGGGCTACGAGCAGTACTTC